Below, 20 T cell receptor beta chains from the same sample are listed, as sequenced in a study of T cell responses to AZD1222 COVID-19 vaccine. The data were produced by immunoSEQ multiplex PCR, yet TCRdb's version contains in-frame clones alone and is incomplete. The sample yields under 95,000 clones, approximately 90% seen once. Source: peripheral blood, taken on day 0 of AZD1222 vaccination. These receptors were obtained from an adult in good health.

This clone was picked up one time. The chain combines TRBV11-2 with TRBJ1-6; D gene unclear. This CDR3 has 15 residues. The germline CDR1 and CDR2 sequences are SGHAT and FQNNGV. Deletions cut 5 bases from V and 9 bases from J, with 17 bases between. The CDR3 loop reads CASSKAGIRGSPLHF. As DNA, the CDR3 is TGTGCCAGCAGCAAGGCGGGGATTCGAGGTTCACCCCTCCACTTT.

Only a few counts were recorded for this clone. The genes are TRBV1 and TRBJ2-1; no DNA check was done on the table's D call, TRBD2. TRBV1 is tagged as a pseudogene. The CDR3 runs 19 residues. CDR3 residues: CTSSQEATSGRAQDNEQFF. The CDR3 DNA sequence: TGCACCAGCAGCCAAGAAGCGACTAGCGGGAGGGCCCAGGACAATGAGCAGTTCTTC.

The CDR3 reads CAISESKGVGQPQHF. The CDR3 region has the DNA TGTGCCATCAGTGAGTCGAAGGGGGTAGGTCAGCCCCAGCATTTT. This rearrangement joins TRBV10-3 to TRBJ1-5; D might be TRBD1 (6 bases). Trimming stripped 0 bases from V and 6 bases from J, with 12 bases between. Germline V gene lookup returns CDR1 ENHRY and CDR2 SYGVKD. The CDR3 has 15 amino acids.

This chain connects TRBV3-1 (or the pseudogene TRBV3-2) to TRBJ1-2, with D hard to call. Trimming shortened V by 5 bases and J by 1 base, and 14 bases separated the two germline ends. Germline assignment: CDR1 LGHDT and CDR2 YNNKEL (reference sequence). The CDR3 has 15 amino acids. CDR3 coding DNA: TGTGCCAGCAGCGTCGTGAGGGCTATTAACTATGGCTACACCTTC. Protein: CASSVVRAINYGYTF.

The chain is built from TRBV30 and TRBJ1-2; TRBD1 might be the D (6 bases). Germline CDR1 reads GTSNPN; CDR2 reads SVGIG (reference sequence). The CDR3 has 15 residues. V was clipped by 3 bases and J by 2 bases, with 16 bases between them. This chain's CDR3 is CAWRIRTGINYGYTF. CDR3 in DNA: TGTGCCTGGAGAATCAGAACAGGGATAAACTATGGCTACACCTTC.

This chain uses TRBV9 with TRBJ1-2; D may be TRBD1 (5 bases). The CDR3 length is 13 residues. The germline V and J ends were trimmed by 7 bases and 7 bases, with 17 bases remaining between them. Germline V CDR1 and CDR2: SGDLS, YYNGEE. The CDR3 DNA is TGTGCCAGCCCCCGGATGAGGGGTGCTGGCTACACCTTC. Translation gives CASPRMRGAGYTF.

The genes are TRBV5-1 and TRBJ2-7, with D possibly being TRBD1 (5 bases). This CDR3 region has 18 residues. The ends were cut back, 4 bases at V and 3 bases at J, with 26 bases in the middle. From germline, CDR1 is SGHRS and CDR2 YFSETQ. CDR3 loop: CASSHTTMGLQTDYEQYF. Here the CDR3 DNA reads TGCGCCAGCAGCCACACGACCATGGGGCTGCAAACTGACTACGAGCAGTACTTC.

The rearrangement links TRBV29-1 to TRBJ1-1, with 8 nucleotides matching TRBD1. Per germline, CDR1 SQVTM and CDR2 ANQGSEA. V was pared by 6 bases and J by 2 bases, with 11 bases of the junction left unmatched. This CDR3 contains 15 residues. Here the CDR3 DNA reads TGCAGCGTGCAGGGGGCCCGGGGTGGTAACACTGAAGCTTTCTTT. Translation: CSVQGARGGNTEAFF. Looking up the rest from reference TRBV29-1 and TRBJ1-1 gives the full variable domain: SAVISQKPSRDICQRGTSLTIQCQVDSQVTMMFWYRQQPGQSLTLIATANQGSEATYESGFVIDKFPISRPNLTFSTLTVSNMSPEDSSIYLCSVQGARGGNTEAFFGQGTRLTVV.

The chain recombines TRBV5-4 with TRBJ2-1; D unclear. This CDR3 spans 15 amino acids. CDR1 is SGHNT and CDR2 is YYREEE in the germline V gene (reference sequence). The V and J ends lost 4 bases and 8 bases respectively, with 19 bases between them. In nucleotides, the CDR3 is TGTGCCAGCAGCCCCCTCCCTACAGCCGAGTATGAGCAGTTCTTC. Protein product: CASSPLPTAEYEQFF.

J is TRBJ2-2 and V is TRBV4-2, with D unclear. CDR1 and CDR2 from the germline V gene are LGHNA and YNFKEQ. V was cut by 2 bases and J by 3 bases, with 4 bases left in between. This CDR3 contains 13 residues. Written as DNA, the CDR3 is TGTGCCAGCAGCCAACGGGACACCGGGGAGCTGTTTTTT. Its translation is CASSQRDTGELFF.

The chain uses TRBV28 and TRBJ2-1, with 8 nucleotides matching TRBD2. Looked up from germline, CDR1 is MDHEN and CDR2 is SYDVKM. The CDR3 is made up of 15 amino acids. Trimming removed 6 bases from V and 9 bases from J; junction bases left unmatched: 13. The CDR3 reads CASSPGGAGGFEQFF. In nucleotides, the CDR3 is TGTGCCAGCAGCCCCGGGGGGGCGGGAGGCTTTGAGCAGTTCTTC.

CDR3 sequence (DNA): TGTGCCAGCAGCTTGAGTGGCGGGACTTCTGGAAACACCATATATTTT. Its translation: CASSLSGGTSGNTIYF. V and J are TRBV5-4 and TRBJ1-3; D may be TRBD1 (5 bases). The CDR3 consists of 16 residues. CDR1 is SGHNT, CDR2 YYREEE, per germline (reference sequence). V was shortened by 1 base and J by 1 base, with 12 bases between the two germline ends.

The chain couples TRBV28 to TRBJ2-1; 10 nucleotides match TRBD1. Germline CDR1 is MDHEN and CDR2 is SYDVKM. This CDR3 contains 16 residues. After removal of 1 base from V and 6 bases from J, the junction contained 6 bases not matched to a gene. CDR3 nucleotides: TGTGCCAGCAGTTTATACACCAGGACAGGGGGCAATGAGCAGTTCTTC. This encodes CASSLYTRTGGNEQFF.

The CDR3 loop is CASSRGHKDEKLFF. In nucleotides, the CDR3 is TGTGCCAGCAGCCGAGGACATAAAGATGAAAAACTGTTTTTT. The chain combines TRBV7-8 with TRBJ1-4, with D possibly TRBD1 on 5 matching bases. V lost 5 bases to trimming and J lost 6 bases, with 13 bases between them. The CDR3 contains 14 residues. Germline V gene sequence: CDR1 SGHVS, CDR2 FQNEAQ.

This clone was detected only a few times. The CDR3 here is CASGWSGQGSGEKLFF. CDR3 DNA: TGTGCTAGTGGTTGGTCCGGACAGGGGTCGGGTGAAAAACTGTTTTTT. The chain employs TRBV12-5 and TRBJ1-4, with 9 bases lining up with TRBD1. The CDR3 runs to 16 residues. Per the germline V gene, CDR1 is LGHNT and CDR2 is FRNRAP. The V segment lost 4 bases and the J segment 7 bases; nucleotides outside the gene matches: 10. Looking up the rest from reference TRBV12-5 and TRBJ1-4 gives the full variable domain: DARVTQTPRHKVTEMGQEVTMRCQPILGHNTVFWYRQTMMQGLELLAYFRNRAPLDDSGMPKDRFSAEMPDATLATLKIQPSEPRDSAVYFCASGWSGQGSGEKLFFGSGTQLSVL.

The chain is built from TRBV5-1 and TRBJ1-2; D gene uncertain. CDR3 length: 13 residues. V was cut by 0 bases and J by 5 bases, with 8 bases left in between. From germline, CDR1 is SGHRS and CDR2 YFSETQ. The chain's CDR3 is CASSLDTVYGYTF. CDR3 nucleotides: TGCGCCAGCAGCTTGGACACTGTATATGGCTACACCTTC.

The V and J genes are TRBV6-5 and TRBJ1-1; 8 bases are a match to TRBD1. Germline-derived CDR1 and CDR2 are MNHEY and SVGAGI. J lost 7 bases, V lost 7 bases, and 5 bases had no gene match. There are 12 residues in the CDR3. The CDR3 DNA follows: TGTGCCAGCACCTCAGGGGGCCTTGAAGCTTTCTTT. Its translation: CASTSGGLEAFF.

CDR3 region: CASSYSNYGYTF. The CDR3 DNA reads as TGTGCCAGCAGTTACTCGAACTATGGCTACACCTTC. The rearrangement uses TRBV6-2 or TRBV6-3 and TRBJ1-2, with D hard to call. Germline values: CDR1 MNHEY, CDR2 SVGEGT. V gave up 0 bases and J gave up 2 bases, with 1 base separating them. The CDR3 loop spans 12 amino acids.

The rearrangement uses TRBV28 and TRBJ1-5; no clear D gene. The V end was cut by 6 bases, the J end by 2 bases, with 8 bases between. Looked up from germline, CDR1 is MDHEN and CDR2 is SYDVKM. This CDR3 contains 13 residues. CDR3 sequence reads: CASRVQGNQPQHF. CDR3 DNA sequence: TGTGCCAGCAGGGTACAAGGCAATCAGCCCCAGCATTTT.

V is TRBV5-1 and J is TRBJ1-4; D remains unclear. This CDR3 has 16 residues. V was clipped by 0 bases and J by 4 bases, with 13 bases between them. Germline-derived CDR1 and CDR2 are SGHRS and YFSETQ. CDR3 region: CASSLEGPAHNEKLFF. CDR3 coding DNA: TGCGCCAGCAGCTTGGAAGGGCCGGCCCATAATGAAAAACTGTTTTTT.